The TCR beta chain under discussion was sequenced for a study of response to subunit inactivated influenza vaccine. TCRdb itself ran the RT-PCR reads through MiXCR, one entry per CDR3 protein. Of roughly 790,000 distinct CDR3 sequences in the sample, 21% are singletons; the top ten hold roughly 10%. Points on this clonotype: The antigen is unknown.

This CDR3 spans 15 amino acids. The germline V gene encodes CDR1 SGHRS and CDR2 YFSETQ. The V and J ends lost 0 bases and 3 bases respectively, with 12 bases between them. Broader study findings: The authors suggested that few new T cells are recruited per seasonal influenza vaccination.

The chain is built from TRBV5-1 and TRBJ1-1; possibly TRBD1 for D (6 bases). This material consisted of PBMCs from blood, taken roughly 5 days after vaccination. This receptor was identified in a man in his fifties who received an inactivated influenza vaccine. The CDR3 protein is CASSLEGVGDTEAFF. DNA for the CDR3: TGCGCCAGCAGCTTGGAGGGGGTAGGAGACACTGAAGCTTTCTTT.